The clone carrying this T cell receptor (beta chain) is labeled as medium-sized. Its antigen is unidentified. This specimen comes from a study of T cell repertoires in cytomegalovirus infection. In the study overall: Both CMV infection and a matching HLA type were indicated by public TCR beta signatures. General study results and limits: The cumulative frequency of public TCR beta families distinguished individuals who carried CMV together with the relevant HLA. Dominant in the ex vivo response were TCR beta clonotypes restricted by HLA-C and specific for CMV.

Trimming pared 2 bases from V and 6 bases from J, leaving 16 bases between. The CDR3 loop spans 15 amino acids. The germline gives CDR1 SGHVS, CDR2 FQNEAQ. TCRdb ran MiXCR on the reads and lists one entry per CDR3 protein. The repertoire holds 110,000 to 150,000 distinct CDR3 sequences, with approximately 5.9% as singletons. Sequencing used PBMCs. This chain connects TRBV7-8 to TRBJ1-2; D might be TRBD1 (6 bases). The TCR comes from a human donor in good health (CMV status not recorded). Some clones in this sample may be carry-over from other donors' samples. CDR3 nucleotide sequence: TGTGCCAGCAGCTTACAATTGACAGGAGGAGATGGCTACACCTTC. Amino acids: CASSLQLTGGDGYTF.